Below, 21 T cell receptor beta chains from the same sample are listed, as sequenced in a study of PD-1 blockade in classical Hodgkin lymphoma. Autologous stem cell transplantation was followed by relapse in every patient, and brentuximab vedotin exposure varied. Produced via immunoSEQ multiplex PCR; TCRdb's table is partial and in-frame only. The sample lists 13,000 or so clones; roughly 82% were seen once. Specimen: peripheral blood mononuclear cells (PBMCs), collected at baseline. These receptors were collected from a human donor with classical Hodgkin lymphoma.

The chain carries TRBV5-4 and TRBJ1-1; D unresolved. In germline, CDR1 is SGHNT, CDR2 YYREEE (reference sequence). Trimming removed 0 bases at V and 4 bases at J, with 10 bases between. The CDR3 runs to 14 residues. The chain's CDR3 is CASSLGVWGTEAFF. The CDR3 DNA follows: TGTGCCAGCAGCTTGGGGGTGTGGGGCACTGAAGCTTTCTTT.

V usage is TRBV27 and J usage is TRBJ1-5; 7 bases fit TRBD1. With V trimmed by 8 bases and J by 7 bases, 11 bases remained unmatched. The CDR3 contains 14 residues. Germline V CDR1 and CDR2: MNHEY, SMNVEV (reference sequence). CDR3 in amino acids: CASSHRGPRQPQHF. The CDR3 DNA reads TGTGCCAGCTCCCACAGGGGTCCTAGGCAGCCCCAGCATTTT.

The genes are TRBV19 and TRBJ2-2; 7 bases are shared with TRBD1. The V segment lost 3 bases and the J segment 6 bases; nucleotides outside the gene matches: 7. The germline gives CDR1 LNHDA, CDR2 SQIVND (reference sequence). The length of the CDR3 is 15 residues. CDR3 residues: CASSIRGTPPGELFF. In DNA, the CDR3 is TGTGCCAGTAGTATCAGGGGGACCCCCCCCGGGGAGCTGTTTTTT.

To note about this clone: This may be a read error, as it is one base from a much larger clone. This chain uses TRBV5-1 with TRBJ1-2, with D possibly being TRBD1 (5 bases). CDR3 size: 13 residues. Deletions cut 6 bases from V and 5 bases from J, with 14 bases between. CDR1 SGHRS and CDR2 YFSETQ come from the germline V gene. DNA of the CDR3: TGCGCCAGCAACCCGGAGGGGACTTATGGCTACACCTTC. Protein sequence: CASNPEGTYGYTF. The variable domain in full, with the rest retrieved from reference TRBV5-1 and TRBJ1-2, is KAGVTQTPRYLIKTRGQQVTLSCSPISGHRSVSWYQQTPGQGLQFLFEYFSETQRNKGNFPGRFSGRQFSNSRSEMNVSTLELGDSALYLCASNPEGTYGYTFGSGTRLTVV.

This clone was detected only a few times. The chain joins TRBV7-3 to TRBJ2-7; 9 nucleotides match TRBD1. The junction had 6 bases not matched to a gene; V was cut back by 4 bases and J by 2 bases. Germline V lookup: CDR1 SGHTA, CDR2 FQGTGA. The CDR3 extends over 15 amino acids. CDR3 nucleotide sequence: TGTGCCAGCAGCTCCTGGACAGGGGCTCCCTACGAGCAGTACTTC. This codes for CASSSWTGAPYEQYF. Looking up the rest from reference TRBV7-3 and TRBJ2-7 gives the full variable domain: GAGVSQTPSNKVTEKGKYVELRCDPISGHTALYWYRQSLGQGPEFLIYFQGTGAADDSGLPNDRFFAVRPEGSVSTLKIQRTERGDSAVYLCASSSWTGAPYEQYFGPGTRLTVT.

A single count supports this clone. The genes are TRBV7-8 and TRBJ2-2; D assignment may be TRBD1 or TRBD2 (5 bases each). Looked up from germline, CDR1 is SGHVS and CDR2 is FQNEAQ. Trimming removed 5 bases at V and 2 bases at J, with 24 bases between. This CDR3 is built from 19 residues. The CDR3 reads CASSPYRVRGPFNTGELFF. CDR3 DNA: TGTGCCAGCAGCCCGTACCGAGTCCGGGGCCCCTTTAACACCGGGGAGCTGTTTTTT.

The chain carries TRBV11-2 and TRBJ2-5; possibly TRBD1 for D (6 bases). The germline V and J ends were trimmed by 0 bases and 1 base, with 9 bases remaining between them. Germline CDR1 is SGHAT and CDR2 is FQNNGV. This CDR3 comprises 15 residues. Written as DNA, the CDR3 is TGTGCCAGCAGCTTAGATAGCAGGGGCCAAGAGACCCAGTACTTC. Its protein is CASSLDSRGQETQYF.

The chain recombines TRBV5-1 with TRBJ1-2, with 12 bases that match TRBD1. Germline assignment: CDR1 SGHRS and CDR2 YFSETQ. J was trimmed by 4 bases and V by 6 bases; bases with no gene match: 4. The CDR3 is 14 amino acids. CDR3: CASTGTGGGYGYTF. The CDR3 region has the DNA TGCGCCAGCACCGGGACAGGGGGCGGCTATGGCTACACCTTC.

DNA for the CDR3: TGTGCCAGCAGCCAAGAGAGGGGGGTCCTCTTCTCTGGGGCCAACGTCCTGACTTTC. It specifies CASSQERGVLFSGANVLTF. V and J are TRBV14 and TRBJ2-6, with D perhaps being TRBD1 or TRBD2 (6 bases each). V lost 0 bases to trimming and J lost 0 bases, with 15 bases between them. In germline, CDR1 is SGHDN, CDR2 FVKESK. The CDR3 is 19 residues long.

The chain is built from TRBV7-8 and TRBJ1-5; D might be TRBD1 (6 bases). V lost 5 bases to trimming and J lost 4 bases, with 18 bases between them. This CDR3 is 16 amino acids long. Per the germline V gene, CDR1 is SGHVS and CDR2 is FQNEAQ. CDR3 sequence reads: CASSIRDTGKNQPQHF. In nucleotides, the CDR3 is TGTGCCAGCAGCATCAGGGACACAGGGAAGAATCAGCCCCAGCATTTT.

V and J are TRBV6-6 and TRBJ2-7; unclear D gene. The CDR3 contains 12 residues. V was cut by 3 bases and J by 3 bases, with 6 bases left in between. Germline values: CDR1 MNHNY, CDR2 SVGAGI (reference sequence). The CDR3 sequence is CASSYYNYEQYF. The CDR3 DNA reads as TGTGCCAGCAGTTATTACAACTACGAGCAGTACTTC.

The chain couples TRBV4-2 to TRBJ2-1, with a possible D match to TRBD2 (6 bases). The CDR3 covers 14 residues. With 1 base removed from V and 9 bases from J, the gap between germline ends came to 13 bases. Germline values: CDR1 LGHNA, CDR2 YNFKEQ. DNA for the CDR3: TGTGCCAGCAGCCAAGGGGCGACTAGTCTTGAGCAGTTCTTC. It encodes CASSQGATSLEQFF.

V gene TRBV2 combines with J gene TRBJ1-2, with unresolved D. The CDR3 sequence is 16 residues long. Looked up from germline, CDR1 is SNHLY and CDR2 is FYNNEI. V lost 1 base and J 4 bases, leaving 16 bases between the germline ends. Here the CDR3 reads CASSEGGRVRVYGYTF. The CDR3 DNA reads TGTGCCAGCAGTGAAGGAGGGAGGGTTCGCGTCTATGGCTACACCTTC.

This sequence joins TRBV7-3 and TRBJ2-1; 14 bases are shared with TRBD2. The length of the CDR3 is 18 residues. The V gene end was trimmed by 1 base and the J gene end by 6 bases; junction bases not matched to a gene: 8. In germline, CDR1 is SGHTA, CDR2 FQGTGA. The CDR3 is CASSLIVLGTSGGNEQFF. DNA for the CDR3: TGTGCCAGCAGCTTAATTGTCTTAGGGACTAGCGGGGGCAATGAGCAGTTCTTC.

This chain uses TRBV5-1 with TRBJ1-4, with 8 bases lining up with TRBD1. CDR3 size: 15 residues. The ends lost 2 bases at V and 5 bases at J; junction bases unmatched: 5. Germline CDR1 and CDR2: SGHRS and YFSETQ. The CDR3 protein is CASSFRQGNNEKLFF. The CDR3 DNA follows: TGCGCCAGCAGCTTCAGACAGGGGAACAATGAAAAACTGTTTTTT.

The chain has TRBV28 and TRBJ2-7; D is undetermined. CDR3 size: 13 residues. Germline V gene lookup returns CDR1 MDHEN and CDR2 SYDVKM. Trimming took off 1 base at V and 2 bases at J, with 6 bases between the two ends. DNA of the CDR3: TGTGCCAGCAGTTTATTCGGACCCTACGAGCAGTACTTC. As protein: CASSLFGPYEQYF.

V and J are TRBV2 and TRBJ2-5; no clear D gene. Germline assignment: CDR1 SNHLY and CDR2 FYNNEI. Trimming took 4 bases from V and 5 from J, leaving 14 bases between them. The CDR3 covers 14 residues. In nucleotides, the CDR3 is TGTGCCAGCAGTGCGGCGGCCCTAGGGGAGACCCAGTACTTC. Amino acids: CASSAAALGETQYF.

This sequence joins TRBV11-3 and TRBJ2-1; TRBD2 agrees at 9 bases. The V segment lost 3 bases and the J segment 4 bases; nucleotides outside the gene matches: 4. The length of the CDR3 is 15 residues. The germline gives CDR1 SGHNT, CDR2 YENEEA. The CDR3 DNA is TGTGCCAGCAGCTTCAGGACTAGCGTTTACAATGAGCAGTTCTTC. Translation: CASSFRTSVYNEQFF.

This clone was detected once. This chain links TRBV5-4 with TRBJ2-3, with D possibly being TRBD1 (6 bases). Looked up from germline, CDR1 is SGHNT and CDR2 is YYREEE (reference sequence). The CDR3 totals 14 residues. Trimming pared 1 base from V and 3 bases from J, leaving 9 bases between. DNA of the CDR3: TGTGCCAGCAGCTTGCGGCAGGGGACAGATACGCAGTATTTT. Translation gives CASSLRQGTDTQYF.

The CDR3, as DNA: TGTGCCAGCAGCTTCGGGGACGCATCCTACGAGCAGTACTTC. Its protein product is CASSFGDASYEQYF. V is TRBV5-8 and J is TRBJ2-7; D is tentatively TRBD1 or TRBD2 (5 bases each). The CDR3 extends over 14 amino acids. Germline V gene lookup returns CDR1 SGHTS and CDR2 YDEGEE. The germline V and J ends were trimmed by 2 bases and 1 base, with 10 bases remaining between them.

The CDR3 spells CASRLPHDEQYF. DNA of the CDR3: TGTGCCAGCAGACTCCCCCATGACGAGCAGTACTTC. The chain is built from TRBV28 and TRBJ2-7; the D is unclear. The CDR3 extends over 12 amino acids. With 6 bases removed from V and 5 bases from J, the gap between germline ends came to 11 bases. Germline values: CDR1 MDHEN, CDR2 SYDVKM.